Listed here are 29 T cell receptor beta chains from one sample, sequenced in a study of blood T cell repertoires in COVID-19. The data were produced by immunoSEQ multiplex PCR, yet TCRdb's version contains in-frame clones alone and is incomplete. The sample yields fewer than 100,000 clones, about 86% seen once. Sequenced material: peripheral blood. The receptors were gathered from a man aged 60-69 years with acute or convalescent COVID-19.

The chain has TRBV19 and TRBJ1-5; D uncertain. CDR3 length equals 14 residues. The germline V gene has CDR1 LNHDA and CDR2 SQIVND (reference sequence). V shed 1 base and J shed 1 base, with 5 bases lying between them. CDR3 nucleotides: TGTGCCAGTAGTATAGTCCTAAGCAATCAGCCCCAGCATTTT. Translated: CASSIVLSNQPQHF. Full variable domain (missing parts from reference TRBV19 and TRBJ1-5): DGGITQSPKYLFRKEGQNVTLSCEQNLNHDAMYWYRQDPGQGLRLIYYSQIVNDFQKGDIAEGYSVSREKKESFPLTVTSAQKNPTAFYLCASSIVLSNQPQHFGDGTRLSIL.

This sequence joins TRBV5-4 and TRBJ2-1; TRBD2 matches 11 bases. The CDR3 is made up of 17 amino acids. In germline, CDR1 is SGHNT, CDR2 YYREEE (reference sequence). Unmatched junction bases numbered 7, after V lost 2 bases and J lost 3 bases. The CDR3 bases are TGTGCCAGCAGCTTAGAACCTAGCGGGGGGCTCTACAATGAGCAGTTCTTC. Protein product: CASSLEPSGGLYNEQFF.

The J gene is TRBJ2-7, the V gene TRBV6-5, with a possible D match to TRBD1 (5 bases). The ends were cut back, 6 bases at V and 3 bases at J, with 18 bases in the middle. CDR1 MNHEY and CDR2 SVGAGI come from the germline V gene. The CDR3 is made up of 15 amino acids. CDR3: CASRVDSGYYYEQYF. DNA for the CDR3: TGTGCCAGCAGAGTAGACTCAGGGTATTACTACGAGCAGTACTTC.

The V and J genes are TRBV29-1 and TRBJ2-7, with 7 bases identical to TRBD1. This CDR3 is 13 amino acids long. V shed 2 bases, J shed 4 bases, and the junction held 5 bases outside the gene matches. Germline V gene lookup returns CDR1 SQVTM and CDR2 ANQGSEA. DNA for the CDR3: TGCAGCGTTGAACCGACAGGGTCTTACGAGCAGTACTTC. Translated, it gives CSVEPTGSYEQYF.

The chain links TRBV6-2 or TRBV6-3 to TRBJ1-3, with unresolved D. Germline CDR1 MNHEY, CDR2 SVGEGT. The CDR3 extends over 17 amino acids. V was pared by 6 bases and J by 1 base, with 19 bases between. The CDR3, as DNA: TGTGCCAGCAGCCCTCCCTCAAATGGCGGGTCTGGAAACACCATATATTTT. Encoded protein: CASSPPSNGGSGNTIYF.

This clone was detected only a few times. This chain links TRBV30 with TRBJ1-2, with 7 bases identical to TRBD1. Germline V gives CDR1 GTSNPN, CDR2 SVGIG (reference sequence). This CDR3 comprises 13 residues. Trimming at V came to 0 bases and at J to 8 bases, leaving 6 bases not matched to a gene. The CDR3 region is CAWSVVPRGGYTF. CDR3 nucleotide sequence: TGTGCCTGGAGTGTGGTCCCCAGGGGGGGCTACACCTTC.

The chain joins TRBV7-2 to TRBJ2-3; D is ambiguous. Trimming cost V 3 bases and J 3 bases, with 10 bases left between them. The CDR3 contains 14 residues. Germline loops: CDR1 SGHTA, CDR2 FQGNSA. The DNA of the CDR3 is TGTGCCAGCAGCTTCGCGAAAACTACAGATACGCAGTATTTT. This encodes CASSFAKTTDTQYF.

Concerning this clone itself: This sample also contains other DNA sequences that code for the same CDR3. The J gene is TRBJ1-1, the V gene TRBV28; D gene uncertain. The germline V gene has CDR1 MDHEN and CDR2 SYDVKM. Trimming removed 6 bases at V and 0 bases at J, with 5 bases between. The CDR3 is 12 amino acids. The CDR3 DNA is TGTGCCAGCAGCACAGTGAACACTGAAGCTTTCTTT. Translating it yields CASSTVNTEAFF.

CDR3 sequence reads: CASSFGGVGSYNEQFF. The DNA for the CDR3 is TGTGCCAGCAGTTTTGGGGGGGTTGGCTCCTACAATGAGCAGTTCTTC. The rearrangement links TRBV27 to TRBJ2-1, with 7 bases aligning to TRBD2. Germline assignment: CDR1 MNHEY and CDR2 SMNVEV (reference sequence). CDR3 length: 16 amino acids. Trimming removed 3 bases from V and 0 bases from J; junction bases left unmatched: 5.

This chain uses TRBV5-1 with TRBJ1-3; TRBD1 is a possible D gene (5 bases). V lost 0 bases and J lost 1, with 8 bases in between. CDR1 and CDR2 (germline): SGHRS, YFSETQ. This CDR3 comprises 15 residues. The CDR3 loop is CASSLESGSGNTIYF. The CDR3, as DNA: TGCGCCAGCAGCTTGGAGTCAGGGTCTGGAAACACCATATATTTT.

This chain uses TRBV5-1 with TRBJ2-2, with D possibly matching TRBD1 (5 bases). CDR1 and CDR2 (germline): SGHRS, YFSETQ. Trimming cost V 2 bases and J 5 bases, with 16 bases left between them. This CDR3 has 16 residues. This chain's CDR3 is CASSLPRQQGTGELFF. The CDR3 DNA reads as TGCGCCAGCAGCTTACCGAGACAGCAAGGTACCGGGGAGCTGTTTTTT.

The chain recombines TRBV11-3 with TRBJ2-5, with 10 bases identical to TRBD2. There are 18 residues in the CDR3. Unmatched junction bases numbered 10, after V lost 1 base and J lost 2 bases. Germline V CDR1 and CDR2: SGHNT, YENEEA. The CDR3 bases are TGTGCCAGCAGCTTAGGGTCTAGCGGGGGTATTCGGCAAGAGACCCAGTACTTC. Translation: CASSLGSSGGIRQETQYF.

The chain couples TRBV14 to TRBJ1-6, with TRBD1 as a possible D gene (6 bases). The germline V gene encodes CDR1 SGHDN and CDR2 FVKESK. The CDR3 runs 15 residues. V was shortened by 3 bases and J by 10 bases, with 16 bases between the two germline ends. CDR3 sequence (DNA): TGTGCCAGCAGCCAGAACAGGGTCCAGGGATCACCCCTCCACTTT. Translated, it gives CASSQNRVQGSPLHF.

This clone has just one count. The J gene is TRBJ1-2, the V gene TRBV7-9; TRBD1 aligns across 7 bases. The CDR3 loop spans 15 amino acids. The V gene's germline CDR1 is SEHNR and CDR2 FQNEAQ (reference sequence). J gave up 7 bases and V 3 bases, and 11 bases lay outside the gene matches. CDR3 region: CASSFEQGRAGGYTF. The CDR3 nucleotides read TGTGCCAGCAGCTTCGAACAGGGGCGGGCCGGTGGCTACACCTTC.

The genes are TRBV28 and TRBJ2-7; 12 bases fit TRBD2. The germline CDR1 and CDR2 sequences are MDHEN and SYDVKM. V was pared by 1 base and J by 1 base, with 11 bases of the junction left unmatched. The CDR3 is made up of 19 amino acids. CDR3 nucleotides: TGTGCCAGCAGTTTATTTCAGTCCCTAGCGGGGGGGCCTTCCTACGAGCAGTACTTC. Its translation is CASSLFQSLAGGPSYEQYF.

V gene TRBV7-6 combines with J gene TRBJ1-4; D is perhaps TRBD1 (6 bases). The germline V gene has CDR1 SGHVS and CDR2 FNYEAQ. The CDR3 has 16 residues. V gave up 4 bases and J gave up 7 bases, with 19 bases separating them. This chain's CDR3 is CASSSLGATRGEKLFF. The CDR3 nucleotides are TGTGCCAGCAGCTCGTTGGGGGCGACAAGGGGTGAAAAACTGTTTTTT.

This clone has a handful of counts. The V gene is TRBV6-5, the J gene TRBJ1-2; D not certain. Germline CDR1 and CDR2: MNHEY and SVGAGI. Trimming stripped 6 bases from V and 4 bases from J, with 12 bases between. CDR3 length: 13 residues. The CDR3 DNA sequence: TGTGCCAGCAGCCAACAGTCTTTCTATGGCTACACCTTC. Translating gives CASSQQSFYGYTF.

The CDR3 reads CSARQDYGYTF. The CDR3 DNA follows: TGCAGTGCTAGACAGGACTATGGCTACACCTTC. The chain recombines TRBV20-1 with TRBJ1-2, with D unclear. The CDR3 length is 11 residues. The ends were cut back, 2 bases at V and 3 bases at J, with 4 bases in the middle. Germline CDR1 and CDR2: DFQATT and SNEGSKA (reference sequence).

The rearrangement uses TRBV5-1 and TRBJ1-3; D gene uncertain. This CDR3 comprises 15 residues. Germline V lookup: CDR1 SGHRS, CDR2 YFSETQ. With 3 bases removed from V and 0 bases from J, the gap between germline ends came to 10 bases. This chain's CDR3 is CASSWSAGSGNTIYF. Here the CDR3 DNA reads TGCGCCAGCAGCTGGAGTGCGGGCTCTGGAAACACCATATATTTT.

The rearrangement uses TRBV5-1 and TRBJ2-2; 7 bases map to TRBD1. CDR1 is SGHRS and CDR2 is YFSETQ in the germline V gene. This CDR3 is built from 15 residues. V lost 2 bases and J lost 6; bases outside the gene matches: 7. This CDR3 is CASSLDRVEAGELFF. The CDR3 DNA reads TGCGCCAGCAGCTTAGACAGGGTCGAGGCCGGGGAGCTGTTTTTT.

The chain recombines TRBV15 with TRBJ1-1, with D possibly TRBD1 on 5 matching bases. V shed 0 bases and J shed 4 bases, with 9 bases lying between them. Looked up from germline, CDR1 is LNHNV and CDR2 is YYDKDF (reference sequence). The CDR3 extends over 14 amino acids. CDR3 DNA sequence: TGTGCCACCAGCAGAGATACGGGGGGCACTGAAGCTTTCTTT. This sequence encodes CATSRDTGGTEAFF.

CDR3 in amino acids: CASSYRLTPNTGELFF. The CDR3 coding sequence is TGCGCCAGCAGTTACAGGCTGACTCCGAACACCGGGGAGCTGTTTTTT. This rearrangement joins TRBV23-1 to TRBJ2-2, with D perhaps matching TRBD1 (5 bases). TRBV23-1 is given ORF status, its function remaining uncertain. V lost 5 bases to trimming and J lost 0 bases, with 13 bases between them. The CDR3 is 16 residues long.

This rearrangement joins TRBV6-5 to TRBJ2-2; D is undetermined. CDR1 MNHEY and CDR2 SVGAGI come from the germline V gene. Trimming cost V 5 bases and J 4 bases, with 14 bases left between them. The CDR3 sequence is 15 residues long. CDR3 sequence reads: CASSPLTRVTGELFF. The CDR3 coding sequence is TGTGCCAGCAGTCCCTTGACACGCGTCACCGGGGAGCTGTTTTTT.

The chain recombines TRBV6-5 with TRBJ2-5; 10 nucleotides align to TRBD1. V lost 4 bases, J lost 3 bases, and 2 bases stayed unmatched. Germline values: CDR1 MNHEY, CDR2 SVGAGI. The CDR3 sequence is 14 residues long. The CDR3 DNA reads as TGTGCCAGCAGTTGGGGGACAGGGGAAGAGACCCAGTACTTC. The encoded protein is CASSWGTGEETQYF.

This clone showed up just a few times. The chain links TRBV3-1 (or the pseudogene TRBV3-2) to TRBJ2-2; 9 nucleotides match TRBD1. The ends lost 4 bases at V and 7 bases at J; junction bases unmatched: 10. This CDR3 contains 16 residues. From germline, CDR1 is LGHDT and CDR2 YNNKEL (reference sequence). The chain's CDR3 is CASSRGTGLDGGELFF. Here the CDR3 DNA reads TGTGCCAGCAGCCGAGGGACAGGGCTCGACGGCGGGGAGCTGTTTTTT.

This sequence joins TRBV19 and TRBJ2-5, with 7 positions matching TRBD1. J gave up 5 bases and V 3 bases, and 6 bases lay outside the gene matches. The CDR3 runs to 14 residues. CDR1 and CDR2 from the germline V gene are LNHDA and SQIVND (reference sequence). The CDR3 loop reads CASSIYRGSETQYF. Here the CDR3 DNA reads TGTGCCAGTAGTATTTACAGGGGTAGCGAGACCCAGTACTTC.

The rearrangement joins TRBV11-2 to TRBJ1-3, with 8 bases that match TRBD1. Germline V gene data show CDR1 as SGHAT and CDR2 as FQNNGV. Trimming removed 5 bases from V and 8 bases from J; junction bases left unmatched: 5. This CDR3 has 13 residues. The CDR3 nucleotides are TGTGCCAGCAGCGCCAGGGGGCGGGACACCATATATTTT. It yields the protein CASSARGRDTIYF.

This clone turned up a few times. The CDR3 DNA sequence: TGTGCCAGCAGCGTCTCGGGAGCGGGGCTTGGGGGCGGGGAGCTGTTTTTT. It is translated as CASSVSGAGLGGGELFF. The chain couples TRBV9 to TRBJ2-2, with 7 bases lining up with TRBD2. The CDR3 covers 17 residues. Germline trimming cut 2 bases from V and 7 bases from J; bases unmatched to any gene: 14. The germline CDR1 and CDR2 sequences are SGDLS and YYNGEE.

The chain uses TRBV7-9 and TRBJ1-5; TRBD1 might be the D (6 bases). CDR3 length: 16 amino acids. Trimming stripped 1 base from V and 2 bases from J, with 12 bases between. The germline V gene encodes CDR1 SEHNR and CDR2 FQNEAQ (reference sequence). DNA for the CDR3: TGTGCCAGCAGCTTAGGTGGGGGCGCAGGCAATCAGCCCCAGCATTTT. It encodes CASSLGGGAGNQPQHF.